Listed below are T cell receptor beta chains from one sample, sequenced in a study of shared clonotypes between healthy human individuals. Method: immunoSEQ multiplex PCR; TCRdb's copy keeps in-frame clones and lacks some. The sample yields under 2.5 million clones, about 90% seen once. The sequencing input was naive CD4+ T cells from PBMCs. The receptors shown here come from a man aged 18 to 29 in good health. Some clones in this sample may be carry-over from other donors' samples. Each CDR3 is given with its conserved first and last residue. The order of the fields is clone size, D gene, V gene, J gene, CDR3 protein, CDR3 DNA. A D gene is named only where the DNA matches it firmly. Size values are once, few and many counts, or a class for expanded clones, and some rows have none.

abundance: once; d_gene: .; v_gene: TRBV19; j_gene: TRBJ1-5; CDR3aa: CASAVQGGQPQHF; CDR3nt: TGTGCCAGTGCCGTGCAGGGAGGACAGCCCCAGCATTTT
abundance: .; d_gene: TRBD1; v_gene: TRBV19; j_gene: TRBJ1-4; CDR3aa: CASSLRLGQGDEKLFF; CDR3nt: TGTGCCAGTAGTCTACGTTTGGGACAGGGAGATGAAAAACTGTTTTTT
abundance: .; d_gene: TRBD1; v_gene: TRBV4-1; j_gene: TRBJ2-2; CDR3aa: CASRSQGANTGELFF; CDR3nt: TGCGCCAGCAGGTCCCAGGGGGCGAACACCGGGGAGCTGTTTTTT
abundance: .; d_gene: TRBD1; v_gene: TRBV5-6; j_gene: TRBJ1-3; CDR3aa: CASSRPGQGADIGNTIYF; CDR3nt: TGTGCCAGCAGCCGTCCGGGACAGGGGGCTGACATTGGAAACACCATATATTTT
abundance: .; d_gene: .; v_gene: TRBV28; j_gene: TRBJ2-5; CDR3aa: CASWSGQETQYF; CDR3nt: TGTGCCAGCTGGTCGGGGCAAGAGACCCAGTACTTC
abundance: .; d_gene: .; v_gene: TRBV6-1; j_gene: TRBJ1-1; CDR3aa: CASSLSGGAGTEAFF; CDR3nt: TGTGCCAGCAGTCTTTCTGGGGGGGCGGGGACTGAAGCTTTCTTT
abundance: .; d_gene: .; v_gene: TRBV28; j_gene: TRBJ1-1; CDR3aa: CAGRARWGEAFF; CDR3nt: TGTGCCGGCCGGGCTCGTTGGGGTGAAGCTTTCTTT
abundance: .; d_gene: TRBD2; v_gene: TRBV11-2; j_gene: TRBJ2-7; CDR3aa: CASRGGTSGPRRTYEQYF; CDR3nt: TGTGCCAGCAGGGGGGGGACTAGCGGACCCCGTCGTACCTACGAGCAGTACTTC
abundance: .; d_gene: .; v_gene: TRBV9; j_gene: TRBJ2-2; CDR3aa: CASSALAWGSTGELFF; CDR3nt: TGTGCCAGCAGCGCCCTCGCCTGGGGTAGCACCGGGGAGCTGTTTTTT
abundance: .; d_gene: TRBD2; v_gene: TRBV5-1; j_gene: TRBJ2-3; CDR3aa: CASSVLAASTDTQYF; CDR3nt: TGCGCCAGCAGCGTACTAGCGGCTAGCACAGATACGCAGTATTTT
abundance: .; d_gene: .; v_gene: TRBV6-4; j_gene: TRBJ2-3; CDR3aa: CATSLGLHGADTQYF; CDR3nt: TGTGCCACGTCCTTGGGACTCCATGGGGCGGATACGCAGTATTTT
abundance: few; d_gene: .; v_gene: TRBV2; j_gene: TRBJ1-1; CDR3aa: CDSKVNTEAFF; CDR3nt: TGTGACTCCAAAGTTAACACTGAAGCTTTCTTT
abundance: .; d_gene: .; v_gene: TRBV7-2; j_gene: TRBJ1-1; CDR3aa: CASSRQMGGWGMNTEAFF; CDR3nt: TGTGCCAGCAGCCGCCAAATGGGGGGATGGGGGATGAACACTGAAGCTTTCTTT
abundance: .; d_gene: .; v_gene: TRBV27; j_gene: TRBJ2-7; CDR3aa: CASKPTLAGSLPNYEQYF; CDR3nt: TGTGCCAGCAAGCCTACTTTGGCGGGTAGCCTTCCGAATTACGAGCAGTACTTC
abundance: .; d_gene: TRBD1; v_gene: TRBV30; j_gene: TRBJ1-2; CDR3aa: CAQNRQGAQYGYTF; CDR3nt: TGTGCCCAAAACCGACAGGGGGCTCAGTATGGCTACACCTTC
abundance: .; d_gene: .; v_gene: TRBV7-2; j_gene: TRBJ2-7; CDR3aa: CASSRSYEQYF; CDR3nt: TGTGCCAGCAGCCGCTCCTACGAGCAGTACTTC
abundance: .; d_gene: .; v_gene: TRBV11-2; j_gene: TRBJ2-2; CDR3aa: CASSPGITGELFF; CDR3nt: TGTGCCAGCAGCCCCGGGATCACCGGGGAGCTGTTTTTT
abundance: .; d_gene: .; v_gene: TRBV5-5; j_gene: TRBJ1-2; CDR3aa: CASSLGGPGAYGYTF; CDR3nt: TGTGCCAGCAGCTTGGGCGGGCCGGGCGCCTATGGCTACACCTTC
abundance: .; d_gene: .; v_gene: TRBV5-4; j_gene: TRBJ2-7; CDR3aa: CASSLGNSGYEQYF; CDR3nt: TGTGCCAGCAGCTTGGGTAACTCCGGCTACGAGCAGTACTTC
abundance: .; d_gene: TRBD2; v_gene: TRBV7-2; j_gene: TRBJ2-1; CDR3aa: CASSPVAGGFANEQFF; CDR3nt: TGTGCCAGCAGCCCCGTAGCGGGAGGGTTTGCCAATGAGCAGTTCTTC
abundance: .; d_gene: TRBD1; v_gene: TRBV28; j_gene: TRBJ1-2; CDR3aa: CASSSGQGHYGYTF; CDR3nt: TGTGCCAGCAGTTCCGGACAGGGACACTATGGCTACACCTTC
abundance: .; d_gene: TRBD2; v_gene: TRBV5-1; j_gene: TRBJ2-1; CDR3aa: CASSLTLAGPYNEQFF; CDR3nt: TGCGCCAGCAGCTTGACACTAGCGGGCCCCTACAATGAGCAGTTCTTC
abundance: .; d_gene: .; v_gene: TRBV10-3; j_gene: TRBJ1-2; CDR3aa: CAISGGYYGYTF; CDR3nt: TGTGCCATCAGTGGCGGGTACTATGGCTACACCTTC
abundance: .; d_gene: .; v_gene: TRBV11-2; j_gene: TRBJ2-7; CDR3aa: CASHSDSYEQYF; CDR3nt: TGTGCCAGCCATTCCGACTCCTACGAGCAGTACTTC
abundance: .; d_gene: TRBD1; v_gene: TRBV6-5; j_gene: TRBJ2-1; CDR3aa: CATQRGQGYNEQFF; CDR3nt: TGTGCCACCCAACGGGGACAGGGGTACAATGAGCAGTTCTTC
abundance: .; d_gene: .; v_gene: TRBV28; j_gene: TRBJ2-2; CDR3aa: CASTVAGGNTVFGELFF; CDR3nt: TGTGCCAGCACCGTAGCAGGCGGGAATACAGTGTTCGGGGAGCTGTTTTTT
abundance: .; d_gene: .; v_gene: TRBV6-5; j_gene: TRBJ2-5; CDR3aa: CASSYLRETQYF; CDR3nt: TGTGCCAGCAGTTACCTCCGGGAGACCCAGTACTTC
abundance: .; d_gene: TRBD2; v_gene: TRBV28; j_gene: TRBJ2-1; CDR3aa: CASSLITRLANEQFF; CDR3nt: TGTGCCAGCAGTTTAATAACCCGACTAGCGAATGAGCAGTTCTTC
abundance: few; d_gene: .; v_gene: TRBV2; j_gene: TRBJ1-1; CDR3aa: CASSPGGQAYTEAFF; CDR3nt: TGTGCCAGCAGCCCCGGAGGTCAGGCTTACACTGAAGCTTTCTTT
abundance: once; d_gene: TRBD2; v_gene: TRBV7-9; j_gene: TRBJ2-1; CDR3aa: CASSPGGTSGYNEQFF; CDR3nt: TGTGCCAGCAGCCCTGGTGGGACTAGCGGGTACAATGAGCAGTTCTTC
abundance: .; d_gene: TRBD2; v_gene: TRBV28; j_gene: TRBJ2-3; CDR3aa: CASRNSGSSDTQYF; CDR3nt: TGTGCCAGCCGCAATAGCGGGAGTTCAGATACGCAGTATTTT
abundance: .; d_gene: TRBD1; v_gene: TRBV6-6; j_gene: TRBJ2-2; CDR3aa: CASSYDGTVNTGELFF; CDR3nt: TGTGCCAGCAGTTACGACGGGACAGTTAACACCGGGGAGCTGTTTTTT
abundance: few; d_gene: TRBD1; v_gene: TRBV29-1; j_gene: TRBJ1-1; CDR3aa: CSPEGAVNTEAFF; CDR3nt: TGCAGCCCAGAGGGGGCTGTGAACACTGAAGCTTTCTTT
abundance: .; d_gene: .; v_gene: TRBV27; j_gene: TRBJ1-3; CDR3aa: CASSLTRLSSGNTIYF; CDR3nt: TGTGCCAGCAGTTTAACAAGGTTGAGCTCTGGAAACACCATATATTTT
abundance: .; d_gene: .; v_gene: TRBV18; j_gene: TRBJ2-5; CDR3aa: CASSPSGDSQETQYF; CDR3nt: TGTGCCAGCTCACCCTCCGGTGACAGCCAAGAGACCCAGTACTTC
abundance: once; d_gene: .; v_gene: TRBV28; j_gene: TRBJ1-5; CDR3aa: CASSGRGGKSNQPQHF; CDR3nt: TGTGCCAGCAGTGGTCGCGGCGGCAAAAGCAATCAGCCCCAGCATTTT
abundance: .; d_gene: .; v_gene: TRBV21-1; j_gene: TRBJ2-7; CDR3aa: CASSKGTARGEQYF; CDR3nt: TGTGCCAGCAGCAAAGGTACAGCCCGTGGGGAGCAGTACTTC
abundance: .; d_gene: .; v_gene: TRBV29-1; j_gene: TRBJ2-5; CDR3aa: CSVEASDQETQYF; CDR3nt: TGCAGCGTTGAAGCGTCAGACCAAGAGACCCAGTACTTC
abundance: .; d_gene: .; v_gene: TRBV11-2; j_gene: TRBJ2-7; CDR3aa: CASSLGLPAYEQYF; CDR3nt: TGTGCCAGCAGCTTAGGTCTCCCAGCCTACGAGCAGTACTTC
abundance: .; d_gene: TRBD2; v_gene: TRBV5-1; j_gene: TRBJ2-7; CDR3aa: CASRPVAGSYEQYF; CDR3nt: TGCGCCAGCAGACCAGTAGCGGGCTCCTACGAGCAGTACTTC
abundance: .; d_gene: .; v_gene: TRBV18; j_gene: TRBJ2-3; CDR3aa: CASSPSSITDTQYF; CDR3nt: TGTGCCAGCTCACCATCGTCCATCACAGATACGCAGTATTTT
abundance: once; d_gene: .; v_gene: TRBV6-5; j_gene: TRBJ2-7; CDR3aa: CASSFLARYEQYF; CDR3nt: TGTGCCAGCAGTTTTCTAGCGAGATACGAGCAGTACTTC